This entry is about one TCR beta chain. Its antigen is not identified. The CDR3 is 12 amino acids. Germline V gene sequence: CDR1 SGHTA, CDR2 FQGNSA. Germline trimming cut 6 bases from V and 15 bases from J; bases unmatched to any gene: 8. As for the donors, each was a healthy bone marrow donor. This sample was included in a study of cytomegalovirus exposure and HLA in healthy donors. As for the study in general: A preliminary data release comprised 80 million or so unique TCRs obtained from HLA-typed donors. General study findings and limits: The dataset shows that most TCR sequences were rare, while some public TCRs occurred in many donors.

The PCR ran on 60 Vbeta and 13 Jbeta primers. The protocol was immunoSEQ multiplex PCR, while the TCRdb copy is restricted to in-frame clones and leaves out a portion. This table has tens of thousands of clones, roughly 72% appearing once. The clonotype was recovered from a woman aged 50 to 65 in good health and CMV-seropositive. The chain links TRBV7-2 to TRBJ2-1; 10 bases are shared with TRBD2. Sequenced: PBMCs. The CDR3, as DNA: TGTGCCAGCAGAAGGACTAGCGGAAAGGGGTTCTTC. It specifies CASRRTSGKGFF.